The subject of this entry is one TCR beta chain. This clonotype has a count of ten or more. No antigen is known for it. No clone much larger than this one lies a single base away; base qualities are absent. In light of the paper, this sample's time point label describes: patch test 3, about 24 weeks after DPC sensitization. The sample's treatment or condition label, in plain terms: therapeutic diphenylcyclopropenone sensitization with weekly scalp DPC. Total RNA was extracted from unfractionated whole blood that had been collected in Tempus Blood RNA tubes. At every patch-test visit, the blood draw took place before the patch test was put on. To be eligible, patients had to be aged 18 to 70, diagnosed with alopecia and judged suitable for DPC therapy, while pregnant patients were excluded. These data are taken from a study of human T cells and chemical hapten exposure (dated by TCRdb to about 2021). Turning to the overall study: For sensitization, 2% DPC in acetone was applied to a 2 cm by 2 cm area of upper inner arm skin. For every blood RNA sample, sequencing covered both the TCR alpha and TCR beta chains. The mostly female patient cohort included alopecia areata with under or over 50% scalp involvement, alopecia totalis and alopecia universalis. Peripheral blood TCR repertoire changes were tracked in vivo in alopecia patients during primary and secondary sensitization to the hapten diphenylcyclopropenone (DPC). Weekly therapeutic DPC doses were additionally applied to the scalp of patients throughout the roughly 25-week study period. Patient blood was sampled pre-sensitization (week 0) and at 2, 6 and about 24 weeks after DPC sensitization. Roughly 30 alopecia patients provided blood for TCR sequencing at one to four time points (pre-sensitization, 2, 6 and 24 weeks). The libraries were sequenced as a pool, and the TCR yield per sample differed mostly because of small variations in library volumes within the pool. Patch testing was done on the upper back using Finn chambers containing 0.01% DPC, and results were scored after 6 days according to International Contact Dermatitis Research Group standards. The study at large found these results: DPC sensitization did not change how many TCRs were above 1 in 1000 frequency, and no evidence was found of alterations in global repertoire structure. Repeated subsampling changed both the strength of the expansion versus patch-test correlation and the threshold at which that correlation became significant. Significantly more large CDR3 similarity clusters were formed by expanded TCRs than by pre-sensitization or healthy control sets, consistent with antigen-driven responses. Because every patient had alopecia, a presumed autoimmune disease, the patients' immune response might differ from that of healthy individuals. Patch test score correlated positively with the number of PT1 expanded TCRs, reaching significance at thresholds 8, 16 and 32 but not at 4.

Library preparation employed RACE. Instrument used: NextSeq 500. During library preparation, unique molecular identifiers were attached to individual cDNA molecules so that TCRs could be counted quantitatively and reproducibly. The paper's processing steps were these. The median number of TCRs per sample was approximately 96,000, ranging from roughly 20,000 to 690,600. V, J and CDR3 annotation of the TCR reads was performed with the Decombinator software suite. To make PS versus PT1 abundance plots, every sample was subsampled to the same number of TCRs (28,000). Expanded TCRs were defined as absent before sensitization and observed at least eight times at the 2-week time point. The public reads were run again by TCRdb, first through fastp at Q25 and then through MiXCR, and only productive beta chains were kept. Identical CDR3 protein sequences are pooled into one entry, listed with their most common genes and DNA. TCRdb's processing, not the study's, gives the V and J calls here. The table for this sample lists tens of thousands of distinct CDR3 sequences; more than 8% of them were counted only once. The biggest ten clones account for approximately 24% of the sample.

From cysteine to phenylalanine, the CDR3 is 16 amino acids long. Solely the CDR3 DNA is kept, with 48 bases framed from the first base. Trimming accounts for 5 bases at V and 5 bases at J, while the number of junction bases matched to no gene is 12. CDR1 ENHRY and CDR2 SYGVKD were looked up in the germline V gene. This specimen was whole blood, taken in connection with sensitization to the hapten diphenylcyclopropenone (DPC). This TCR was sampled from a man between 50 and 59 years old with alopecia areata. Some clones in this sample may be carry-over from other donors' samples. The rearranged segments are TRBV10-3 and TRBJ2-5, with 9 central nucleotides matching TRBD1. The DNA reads TGTGCCATCAGTACCCCTCGGGACAGGGTCGGCGAGACCCAGTACTTC. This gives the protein CAISTPRDRVGETQYF.